The 20 T cell receptor beta chains below were found in one sample sequenced in a study of blood T cell repertoires in COVID-19. Libraries were prepared by immunoSEQ multiplex PCR; TCRdb keeps only in-frame clonotypes and omits some of them. The sample includes 230,000 or so clones, around 81% of them seen just once. What was sequenced was peripheral blood. The receptors come from a woman aged 80 or over with COVID-19, enrolled during active disease.

The CDR3 nucleotides read TGTGCCAGCAGTCCTCCGGGACTAGCGGGTCCGTTCTTC. It is translated as CASSPPGLAGPFF. The genes are TRBV5-4 and TRBJ2-1; TRBD2 agrees at 12 bases. CDR1 is SGHNT and CDR2 is YYREEE in the germline V gene (reference sequence). V shed 5 bases and J 15 bases; nucleotides not matched to a gene: 9. CDR3 length: 13 amino acids.

CDR3 nucleotides: TGTGCCAGTAGTATATTCGGGGTATCTGGGGCCAACGTCCTGACTTTC. Protein: CASSIFGVSGANVLTF. The chain couples TRBV19 to TRBJ2-6; D perhaps matches TRBD2 (5 bases). Germline CDR1 is LNHDA and CDR2 is SQIVND (reference sequence). The CDR3 is 16 residues long. V dropped 2 bases and J dropped 1 base, with 9 bases sitting between them.

The V gene is TRBV7-2, the J gene TRBJ2-1; possibly TRBD2 for D (5 bases). CDR1 and CDR2 from the germline V gene are SGHTA and FQGNSA. V lost 1 base and J 0 bases, leaving 10 bases between the germline ends. This CDR3 spans 16 amino acids. CDR3 amino acids: CASSLGAGSSYNEQFF. CDR3 in DNA: TGTGCCAGCAGCTTAGGTGCGGGCAGCTCCTACAATGAGCAGTTCTTC.

The chain has TRBV9 and TRBJ1-1, with D perhaps matching TRBD1 (6 bases). This CDR3 contains 15 residues. V lost 2 bases to trimming and J lost 3 bases, with 14 bases between them. Germline assignment: CDR1 SGDLS and CDR2 YYNGEE. The CDR3 bases are TGTGCCAGCAGCGTGGACAGCCGTTTGGACACTGAAGCTTTCTTT. Amino acid sequence: CASSVDSRLDTEAFF.

This clone has just a few counts. The chain uses TRBV29-1 and TRBJ1-3, with D tentatively TRBD1 (6 bases). Deletions cut 6 bases from V and 0 bases from J, with 9 bases between. The CDR3 is made up of 13 amino acids. Looked up from germline, CDR1 is SQVTM and CDR2 is ANQGSEA. The CDR3 coding sequence is TGCAGCGTAGGACAGACCTCTGGAAACACCATATATTTT. Translating it yields CSVGQTSGNTIYF.

In regard to this clone: The same CDR3 arises from other DNA sequences in this sample as well. The CDR3 nucleotides read TGTGCCAGCTCACCAGAGGGGAACACTGAAGCTTTCTTT. This codes for CASSPEGNTEAFF. The J gene is TRBJ1-1, the V gene TRBV18; the D is unclear. V was clipped by 2 bases and J by 1 base, with 5 bases between them. CDR1 and CDR2 from the germline V gene are KGHSH and LQKENI. The CDR3 covers 13 residues.

Comment on this clone: Distinct nucleotide sequences in the sample also encode this CDR3. V and J are TRBV12-3 or TRBV12-4 and TRBJ1-3; D gene ambiguous. V gave up 6 bases and J gave up 1 base, with 4 bases separating them. The CDR3 is made up of 12 amino acids. The CDR3 DNA sequence: TGTGCCAGCAGCTATTCTGGAAACACCATATATTTT. Its protein product is CASSYSGNTIYF.

This clone was seen more than once but under ten times. Other DNA sequences within the sample encode an identical CDR3. CDR3 region: CASSLRGNSPLHF. CDR3 nucleotides: TGTGCCAGCAGTTTGCGGGGTAATTCACCCCTCCACTTT. The rearrangement joins TRBV12-3 or TRBV12-4 to TRBJ1-6, with D hard to call. V dropped 3 bases and J dropped 6 bases, with 6 bases sitting between them. This CDR3 spans 13 amino acids.

The chain has TRBV6-4 and TRBJ1-5, with D unclear. This CDR3 spans 13 amino acids. V shed 5 bases and J shed 7 bases, with 12 bases lying between them. Germline assignment: CDR1 MRHNA and CDR2 SNTAGT. The CDR3 reads CASSLWAGQPQHF. CDR3 nucleotides: TGTGCCAGCAGTCTCTGGGCGGGGCAGCCCCAGCATTTT.

A single count supports this clone. The V call is TRBV28, the J call TRBJ1-2, with D possibly TRBD1 on 5 matching bases. V was clipped by 8 bases and J by 5 bases, with 15 bases between them. This CDR3 contains 13 residues. Germline values: CDR1 MDHEN, CDR2 SYDVKM. CDR3 sequence reads: CASRRGGSYGYTF. CDR3 in DNA: TGTGCCAGCCGGAGGGGAGGAAGTTATGGCTACACCTTC.

The chain recombines TRBV7-2 with TRBJ2-3; 11 nucleotides agree with TRBD1. The junction had 5 bases not matched to a gene; V was cut back by 5 bases and J by 4 bases. This CDR3 is 15 amino acids long. Germline CDR1 reads SGHTA; CDR2 reads FQGNSA. The CDR3 sequence is CASSPRTGGADTQYF. The CDR3 coding sequence is TGTGCCAGCAGCCCGAGGACAGGGGGCGCAGATACGCAGTATTTT.

This clone was recorded once. This chain connects TRBV7-3 to TRBJ1-3; D is ambiguous. CDR3 length equals 14 residues. Trimming shortened V by 2 bases and J by 2 bases, and 7 bases separated the two germline ends. Looked up from germline, CDR1 is SGHTA and CDR2 is FQGTGA. The CDR3 is CASSLGGPGNTIYF. In DNA, the CDR3 is TGTGCCAGCAGCTTAGGAGGTCCTGGAAACACCATATATTTT. The variable domain in full, completed from reference TRBV7-3 and TRBJ1-3, reads GAGVSQTPSNKVTEKGKYVELRCDPISGHTALYWYRQSLGQGPEFLIYFQGTGAADDSGLPNDRFFAVRPEGSVSTLKIQRTERGDSAVYLCASSLGGPGNTIYFGEGSWLTVV.

J is TRBJ1-4 and V is TRBV28; TRBD1 is a possible D gene (5 bases). The CDR3 consists of 16 residues. The V and J ends lost 6 bases and 4 bases respectively, with 18 bases between them. CDR1 is MDHEN, CDR2 SYDVKM, per germline. Here the CDR3 reads CASSSWMGGINEKLFF. CDR3 DNA: TGTGCCAGCAGCTCCTGGATGGGGGGAATTAATGAAAAACTGTTTTTT.

This CDR3 is CASSVDGDPYNEQFF. The CDR3, as DNA: TGTGCCAGCAGCGTTGACGGGGATCCCTACAATGAGCAGTTCTTC. This rearrangement joins TRBV9 to TRBJ2-1; D might be TRBD2 (5 bases). Germline V gene data show CDR1 as SGDLS and CDR2 as YYNGEE. V was shortened by 2 bases and J by 2 bases, with 11 bases between the two germline ends. The CDR3 extends over 15 amino acids. Full variable domain (outside the CDR3, taken from reference TRBV9 and TRBJ2-1): DSGVTQTPKHLITATGQRVTLRCSPRSGDLSVYWYQQSLDQGLQFLIQYYNGEERAKGNILERFSAQQFPDLHSELNLSSLELGDSALYFCASSVDGDPYNEQFFGPGTRLTVL.

This clone showed up just a few times. This chain's CDR3 is CASSPRGVMNTEAFF. Here the CDR3 DNA reads TGTGCCAGCAGTCCTCGGGGAGTTATGAACACTGAAGCTTTCTTT. The V call is TRBV28, the J call TRBJ1-1; D unresolved. With 5 bases removed from V and 0 bases from J, the gap between germline ends came to 13 bases. The V gene's germline CDR1 is MDHEN and CDR2 SYDVKM. The CDR3 has 15 amino acids. Complete variable domain (other parts from reference TRBV28 and TRBJ1-1): DVKVTQSSRYLVKRTGEKVFLECVQDMDHENMFWYRQDPGLGLRLIYFSYDVKMKEKGDIPEGYSVSREKKERFSLILESASTNQTSMYLCASSPRGVMNTEAFFGQGTRLTVV.

The chain links TRBV11-2 to TRBJ2-2; TRBD1 matches at 9 bases. Germline V CDR1 and CDR2: SGHAT, FQNNGV. The CDR3 totals 16 residues. The trim removed 5 bases at V and 6 bases at J, leaving 10 bases unmatched. The CDR3 region has the DNA TGTGCCAGCAGCCCTACCGGGACAGGGTTCGCCGGGGAGCTGTTTTTT. Amino acid sequence: CASSPTGTGFAGELFF.

This clone appeared once. The gene calls are TRBV7-3 and TRBJ1-1, with a possible D match to TRBD1 (5 bases). Germline V gene data show CDR1 as SGHTA and CDR2 as FQGTGA. The CDR3 is 13 amino acids. V was trimmed by 4 bases and J by 5 bases, leaving 11 bases between them. CDR3 nucleotide sequence: TGTGCCAGCAGCTCCTCAGGGAAAACTGAAGCTTTCTTT. This gives the protein CASSSSGKTEAFF.

V and J are TRBV19 and TRBJ1-6; 10 nucleotides match TRBD1. After removal of 4 bases from V and 9 bases from J, the junction contained 6 bases not matched to a gene. The CDR3 is made up of 15 amino acids. CDR1 is LNHDA, CDR2 SQIVND, per germline (reference sequence). The CDR3: CASSSQGTGVSPLHF. CDR3 nucleotides: TGTGCCAGTAGTAGCCAGGGGACAGGGGTTTCACCCCTCCACTTT.

In the case of this clone: At one boundary the junction diverges from the germline segment, which might be a read error. This sequence joins TRBV7-7 and TRBJ2-1; the D gene is possibly TRBD2 (7 bases). The CDR3 has 15 residues. Germline CDR1 reads SSHAT; CDR2 reads FNYEAQ (reference sequence). For the CDR3, the DNA is TGTGCTAGCAGCTTAGGGGGGGGCGGAGGGAATGAGCAGTTCTTC. Translating it yields CASSLGGGGGNEQFF. The whole variable domain, remainder taken from reference TRBV7-7 and TRBJ2-1, is GAGVSQSPRYKVTKRGQDVTLRCDPISSHATLYWYQQALGQGPEFLTYFNYEAQPDKSGLPSDRFSAERPEGSISTLTIQRTEQRDSAMYRCASSLGGGGGNEQFFGPGTRLTVL.

This rearrangement joins TRBV28 to TRBJ2-7; 7 bases line up with TRBD2. Germline trimming cut 7 bases from V and 0 bases from J; bases unmatched to any gene: 12. CDR1 and CDR2 from the germline V gene are MDHEN and SYDVKM. The CDR3 has 16 amino acids. The CDR3 nucleotides read TGTGCCAGCACCTCCTCTGGGCGGGGGAGCTCCTACGAGCAGTACTTC. Amino acid sequence: CASTSSGRGSSYEQYF.